This T cell receptor beta chain was obtained from a study of beta chain features in type 1 diabetes. Overall study findings and caveats: Significant though moderate, a shortening of TCRB CDR3s appeared in all four CD4+ subsets of Type 1 diabetes patients. In type 1 diabetes patients, VDJ junctions had fewer insertions; deletions at these junctions were more frequent. TCRB repertoires of naive, central memory and Treg cells appeared more similar among patients than among healthy donors.

Looked up from germline, CDR1 is SGHRS and CDR2 is YFSETQ. This CDR3 is 15 amino acids long. The trim removed 8 bases at V and 2 bases at J, leaving 11 bases unmatched. Only a few counts were recorded for this clone. The antigen is not known. The sequenced template was cDNA made from the entire isolated RNA. There were 3 million to 4 million reads on average in the naive, central memory and regulatory T cell samples. Assay used: immunoSEQ multiplex PCR; TCRdb lists only in-frame clones, some missing. There are under 300,000 clones in the sample; more than 11% occur only once, and approximately 0.018% lies in the top ten. Purity exceeding 95% was reached by all sorted populations.

This receptor was identified in a man aged 30 to 45 with type 1 diabetes. The genes are TRBV5-1 and TRBJ2-3, with 7 bases aligning to TRBD1. The sequenced sample was naive CD4+ T cells from blood. In DNA form, the CDR3 reads TGCGCCAGTAAGCCCGGGACAGAAGACACAGATACGCAGTATTTT. This translates into CASKPGTEDTDTQYF.